This T cell receptor (beta chain) was observed in a study of cytomegalovirus exposure and HLA in healthy donors. Study findings and constraints: Reports indicated that the classifier achieved high specificity and sensitivity in diagnosing cytomegalovirus status.

In the case of this clone: Its antigen is still unknown.

Sequencing was performed with immunoSEQ multiplex PCR; in TCRdb, only in-frame clones are kept and a portion is missing. There are approximately 190,000 clones in the sample; 70% to 85% occur only once, and under 15% lies in the top ten. This TCR was sampled from a woman aged 25 to 39 in good health and CMV-seropositive. Sequences were obtained from PBMCs.

The chain's CDR3 is CASSTRDSLYRGELFF. DNA for the CDR3: TGTGCCAGCAGCACCCGGGACAGCCTCTACAGGGGGGAGCTGTTTTTT. The chain has TRBV5-6 and TRBJ2-2; 7 nucleotides agree with TRBD1. Per germline, CDR1 SGHDT and CDR2 YYEEEE. V shed 4 bases and J 8 bases; nucleotides not matched to a gene: 14. The CDR3 has 16 amino acids.